Presented here are 4 T cell receptor beta chains from one specimen sequenced in a study of blood T cell repertoires in COVID-19. Generated by immunoSEQ multiplex PCR, the TCRdb table keeps only in-frame clones and is missing some. The sample lists 130,000 to 150,000 clones, roughly 87% occurring once. The sequenced sample consisted of peripheral blood. The origin of the receptors is a human donor in a cohort sampled during active COVID-19.

The CDR3 DNA reads TGTGCCAGCAGCCAACCCGGGACTAGGGTCACAGATACGCAGTATTTT. Residues: CASSQPGTRVTDTQYF. V usage is TRBV4-2 and J usage is TRBJ2-3; 8 positions agree with TRBD2. V shed 2 bases, J shed 2 bases, and the junction held 6 bases outside the gene matches. This CDR3 has 16 amino acids. In germline, CDR1 is LGHNA, CDR2 YNFKEQ.

V gene TRBV2 combines with J gene TRBJ1-1; TRBD1 matches at 7 bases. This CDR3 has 13 residues. J lost 6 bases, V lost 8 bases, and 9 bases had no gene match. CDR1 is SNHLY and CDR2 is FYNNEI in the germline V gene. The chain's CDR3 is CASSGTVYAEAFF. The DNA of the CDR3 is TGTGCCAGCTCCGGGACAGTTTATGCTGAAGCTTTCTTT.

CDR3 in amino acids: CASRSDRDPYEQYF. The CDR3 coding sequence is TGTGCCAGCAGGAGCGACAGGGATCCCTACGAGCAGTACTTC. The chain employs TRBV6-4 and TRBJ2-7; 7 bases match TRBD1. V lost 6 bases to trimming and J lost 2 bases; unmatched junction nucleotides: 7. This CDR3 is 14 amino acids long. CDR1 is MRHNA, CDR2 SNTAGT, per germline.

This sequence joins TRBV9 and TRBJ2-3, with a weak D call TRBD2 (7 bases). This CDR3 has 16 residues. Germline CDR1 reads SGDLS; CDR2 reads YYNGEE. The V gene lost 4 bases and the J gene lost 0 bases, with 15 bases spanning the gap. CDR3 region: CASSPRGGDSTDTQYF. Written as DNA, the CDR3 is TGTGCCAGCAGCCCACGCGGGGGCGATAGCACAGATACGCAGTATTTT.